This is a list of T cell receptor beta chains from one sample in a study of T cells in Graves' hyperthyroidism and ophthalmopathy. TCRdb passed the multiplex PCR reads through MiXCR, listing each CDR3 protein once. There are tens of thousands of distinct CDR3 sequences in the sample; roughly 45% occur only once, and approximately 10% lies in the top ten. The specimen was blood. The receptors were gathered from a woman aged 25-40 years with Graves' hyperthyroidism. Each CDR3 is given with its conserved first and last residue. The order of the fields is D gene, J gene, V gene, clone size, CDR3 DNA, CDR3 protein. D genes are given only for firm matches. Clone size is given for some rows only: seen once, a few or many times, or a class if the clone is expanded.

D: TRBD1
J: TRBJ2-7
V: TRBV19
size: few
DNA: TGTGCCAGTAGTATTCCGGGACAGGGGTTGAACGAGCAGTACTTC
CDR3: CASSIPGQGLNEQYF

D: TRBD1
J: TRBJ1-1
V: TRBV6-4
size: once
DNA: TGTGCCAGCAGTGACCCGTGGGACAGGGGCACTGAAGCTTTCTTT
CDR3: CASSDPWDRGTEAFF

D: -
J: TRBJ1-6
V: TRBV14
size: many
DNA: TGTGCCAGCAGCCAAGTCCACGGTTTTAATTCACCCCTCCACTTT
CDR3: CASSQVHGFNSPLHF

D: -
J: TRBJ1-5
V: TRBV6-5
size: -
DNA: TGTGCCAGCAGTTACTCGACCCATCAGCCCCAGCATTTT
CDR3: CASSYSTHQPQHF

D: -
J: TRBJ1-1
V: TRBV5-4
size: many
DNA: TGTGCCAGCAGCTTGGATTTGGTGGGGTCCACTGAAGCTTTCTTT
CDR3: CASSLDLVGSTEAFF

D: -
J: TRBJ1-1
V: TRBV27
size: few
DNA: TGTGCCAGCAGAAAACGGGAAAACACTGAAGCTTTCTTT
CDR3: CASRKRENTEAFF

D: -
J: TRBJ2-2
V: TRBV7-2
size: -
DNA: TGTGCCAGCAGCCTCGGGTCTTTCACCGGGGAGCTGTTTTTT
CDR3: CASSLGSFTGELFF

D: -
J: TRBJ1-5
V: TRBV12-2
size: -
DNA: TGTGCAAGTCGCTTGGGGTGGGATAGGGTTCAGCCCCAGCATTTT
CDR3: CASRLGWDRVQPQHF

D: TRBD2
J: TRBJ2-1
V: TRBV9
size: -
DNA: TGTGCCAGCAGCGTAGGACTAGCGGAAGACAATGAGCAGTTCTTC
CDR3: CASSVGLAEDNEQFF

D: -
J: TRBJ2-3
V: TRBV5-5
size: many
DNA: TGTGCCAGCAGCTTGGAGCTTAGCACAGATACGCAGTATTTT
CDR3: CASSLELSTDTQYF

D: TRBD1
J: TRBJ2-5
V: TRBV4-1
size: many
DNA: TGCGCCAGCAGCCAACCGTACGGGACAGTCCAAGAGACCCAGTACTTC
CDR3: CASSQPYGTVQETQYF

D: TRBD1
J: TRBJ2-1
V: TRBV7-6
size: medium-sized
DNA: TGTGCCAGCCAATCTCCGGGACAGGGCTTCAATGAGCAGTTCTTC
CDR3: CASQSPGQGFNEQFF

D: -
J: TRBJ1-1
V: TRBV18
size: many
DNA: TGTGCCAGCTCACCACTGGACAGCACTGAAGCTTTCTTT
CDR3: CASSPLDSTEAFF

D: -
J: TRBJ2-7
V: TRBV11-3
size: -
DNA: TGTGCCAGCAGCCTAGTGGAGGTGCAGTACTTC
CDR3: CASSLVEVQYF

D: TRBD1
J: TRBJ1-5
V: TRBV7-2
size: -
DNA: TGTGCCAGCAGCTTAGTCACAGGGGATAGCAATCAGCCCCAGCATTTT
CDR3: CASSLVTGDSNQPQHF

D: TRBD2
J: TRBJ2-3
V: TRBV5-1
size: -
DNA: TGCGCCAGCAGCCTTACTAGCGGGAGTCGAGATACGCAGTATTTT
CDR3: CASSLTSGSRDTQYF

D: -
J: TRBJ2-4
V: TRBV28
size: -
DNA: TGTGCCAGCAGTAGCAGGGATGGGGCCAAAAACATTCAGTACTTC
CDR3: CASSSRDGAKNIQYF

D: -
J: TRBJ1-4
V: TRBV7-3
size: -
DNA: TGTGCCAGCAGCCCGGACGCTGAATCAAAAAAACTGTTTTTT
CDR3: CASSPDAESKKLFF

D: -
J: TRBJ1-5
V: TRBV28
size: many
DNA: TGTGCCAGCAGTAGAAGCAATCAGCCCCAGCATTTT
CDR3: CASSRSNQPQHF

D: TRBD1
J: TRBJ1-2
V: TRBV5-6
size: few
DNA: TGTGCCAGCAGCTTGCTAAGTTGGGGACAGGGATATGGCTACACCTTC
CDR3: CASSLLSWGQGYGYTF

D: TRBD2
J: TRBJ2-7
V: TRBV19
size: -
DNA: TGTGCCAGCTCCATAGCGGGGGTTACCTACGAGCAGTACTTC
CDR3: CASSIAGVTYEQYF

D: TRBD2
J: TRBJ2-7
V: TRBV4-1
size: -
DNA: TGCGCCAGCAGCCAAGAAGGGACTAGCGGGGCCTACGAGCAGTACTTC
CDR3: CASSQEGTSGAYEQYF

D: -
J: TRBJ2-7
V: TRBV10-2
size: -
DNA: TGCGCCAGCAGTGAGCCTCTGGCCTACGAGCAGTACTTC
CDR3: CASSEPLAYEQYF

D: -
J: TRBJ1-4
V: TRBV6-5
size: -
DNA: TGTGCCAGCAGTTTATCGTACAGCAGTATTGCTAATGAGAAACTGTTTTTT
CDR3: CASSLSYSSIANEKLFF

D: -
J: TRBJ1-6
V: TRBV9
size: many
DNA: TGTGCCAGCAGCGCAAGTAATTCACCCCTCCACTTT
CDR3: CASSASNSPLHF

D: TRBD1
J: TRBJ1-1
V: TRBV7-9
size: many
DNA: TGTGCCAGCAGCCCCGGACAGGGATACAATGGGTTCGTCACTGAAGCTTTCTTT
CDR3: CASSPGQGYNGFVTEAFF

D: TRBD1
J: TRBJ1-2
V: TRBV13
size: -
DNA: TGTGCCAGCAGCTTAGAGGGGGCTGGCTACACCTTC
CDR3: CASSLEGAGYTF

D: TRBD2
J: TRBJ2-7
V: TRBV11-1
size: many
DNA: TGTGCCAGCAGCTTCCTGACTAGCGGGAGGTACGAGCAGTACTTC
CDR3: CASSFLTSGRYEQYF

D: -
J: TRBJ2-1
V: TRBV10-3
size: medium-sized
DNA: TGTGCCATCGCCTCTGGCGGAGGTTACAATGAGCAGTTCTTC
CDR3: CAIASGGGYNEQFF

D: -
J: TRBJ2-1
V: TRBV9
size: many
DNA: TGTGCCAGCACGGGGGAAACGACAGTCTACAATGAGCAGTTCTTC
CDR3: CASTGETTVYNEQFF

D: TRBD2
J: TRBJ2-3
V: TRBV20-1
size: many
DNA: TGCAGTGCTCCGACTAGCGGGAGTGCAGATACGCAGTATTTT
CDR3: CSAPTSGSADTQYF

D: -
J: TRBJ1-3
V: TRBV6-1
size: many
DNA: TGTGCCAGCAGTGCCCAGGAAAACACCATATATTTT
CDR3: CASSAQENTIYF

D: -
J: TRBJ1-2
V: TRBV3-1
size: many
DNA: TGTGCCAGCAGCCAAGAATGGGGGGCTCATGGCTACACCTTC
CDR3: CASSQEWGAHGYTF

D: TRBD1
J: TRBJ1-5
V: TRBV28
size: many
DNA: TGTGCCAGCACTCAGGGGGATCAGCCCCAGCATTTT
CDR3: CASTQGDQPQHF

D: TRBD2
J: TRBJ2-1
V: TRBV10-3
size: -
DNA: TGTGCCATTAGAATCGGGACTAGTCGACACAATGAGCAGTTCTTC
CDR3: CAIRIGTSRHNEQFF

D: TRBD2
J: TRBJ2-3
V: TRBV12-3/TRBV12-4
size: -
DNA: TGTGCCAGCTTGGGACTAGCGGAGAATGAGCAGTATTTT
CDR3: CASLGLAENEQYF

D: -
J: TRBJ1-2
V: TRBV6-5
size: many
DNA: TGTGCCAGCACTCGAGCGGGTCCCTATGGCTACACCTTC
CDR3: CASTRAGPYGYTF

D: -
J: TRBJ2-4
V: TRBV28
size: many
DNA: TGTGCCAGCAGTCCCGGCGGGCCCCAAAACATTCAGTACTTC
CDR3: CASSPGGPQNIQYF

D: TRBD1
J: TRBJ1-3
V: TRBV18
size: few
DNA: TGTGCCAGCTCACCACCGGCAGGGGGCTCTGGAAACACCATATATTTT
CDR3: CASSPPAGGSGNTIYF

D: -
J: TRBJ1-2
V: TRBV5-4
size: -
DNA: TGTGCCAGCAGCTCGATCGCGGGAGCATATATGGGTTACACCTTC
CDR3: CASSSIAGAYMGYTF

D: -
J: TRBJ2-7
V: TRBV6-1
size: medium-sized
DNA: TGTGCCAGCAGTGAAGAGGTAGCAGTGGGCTCCGAGCAGTACTTC
CDR3: CASSEEVAVGSEQYF

D: TRBD2
J: TRBJ2-1
V: TRBV29-1
size: once
DNA: TGCAGCGTAGTGGGGGGGAGGAGCTCCTACAATGAGCAGTTCTTC
CDR3: CSVVGGRSSYNEQFF

D: TRBD2
J: TRBJ2-2
V: TRBV10-2
size: few
DNA: TGCGCCAGCGGGGGGGTTAGAATTAACGCCGGGGAGCTGATTTTT
CDR3: CASGGVRINAGELIF

D: -
J: TRBJ1-5
V: TRBV11-3
size: many
DNA: TGTGCCAGCAGCTTAGGATATGGTCAGCCCCAGCATTTT
CDR3: CASSLGYGQPQHF

D: -
J: TRBJ2-1
V: TRBV12-3/TRBV12-4
size: many
DNA: TGTGCCAGCAGTTTCCCTGTATACAGGAATTCCTACAATGAGCAGTTCTTC
CDR3: CASSFPVYRNSYNEQFF

D: -
J: TRBJ2-6
V: TRBV7-7
size: -
DNA: TGTGCTAGCAGCTCTGGGACGGGCACTGAAGCTTTC
CDR3: CASSSGTGTEAF

D: -
J: TRBJ2-3
V: TRBV5-6
size: many
DNA: TGTGCCAGCAGCTTGGGCCCCCCACTCCCGAATACGCAGTATTTT
CDR3: CASSLGPPLPNTQYF